Sequencing of this TCR beta chain was carried out in a study of T cell changes during pregnancy in multiple sclerosis. This CDR3 region has 15 residues. V gave up 1 base and J gave up 3 bases; unmatched junction bases: 4. CDR1 and CDR2 (germline): SGHTS, YDEGEE. Sequencing used immunoSEQ multiplex PCR; TCRdb keeps in-frame clones, though not all of them. Among under 85,000 clones listed, roughly 90% were seen once. The chain combines TRBV5-8 with TRBJ2-3, with 8 bases fitting TRBD2. Source: peripheral blood, taken after pregnancy. This clonotype was obtained from a female donor in good health, enrolled as a control in a pregnancy study. DNA of the CDR3: TGTGCCAGCAGCTTGTCTGGCGGGGGGACAGATACGCAGTATTTT. Amino acid sequence: CASSLSGGGTDTQYF.